The TCR beta chain under discussion was sequenced for a study of blood T cell repertoires in COVID-19. TCRdb's copy holds only in-frame clones and misses some; the assay was immunoSEQ multiplex PCR. The sample lists fewer than 300,000 clones; 85% to 90% were seen once. This clone was seen a handful of times. The sequencing sample was made of peripheral blood. This TCR derives from a human donor in a cohort sampled during active COVID-19.

The CDR3 DNA reads as TGTGCCATCAGCGGACTGACCTCTGGAAACACCATATATTTT. This encodes CAISGLTSGNTIYF. V usage is TRBV10-3 and J usage is TRBJ1-3; no clear D. The CDR3 has 14 amino acids. The germline V and J ends were trimmed by 6 bases and 0 bases, with 9 bases remaining between them. Per germline, CDR1 ENHRY and CDR2 SYGVKD.